The 18 T cell receptor beta chains given below trace back to one sample, sequenced in a study of cytomegalovirus exposure and HLA in healthy donors. The PCR ran on 60 Vbeta and 13 Jbeta primers. Data came from immunoSEQ multiplex PCR; TCRdb stores just in-frame clones and leaves some out. The data show about 120,000 clones, roughly two thirds seen once. The sample consisted of PBMCs. These receptors all come from a man aged 30 to 39 in good health and CMV-seropositive.

The chain links TRBV11-1 to TRBJ2-7; 7 positions match TRBD2. The germline gives CDR1 SGHAT, CDR2 FQDESV (reference sequence). The CDR3 totals 14 residues. V was clipped by 5 bases and J by 0 bases; unmatched bases: 4. In DNA form, the CDR3 reads TGTGCCAGCAGCCTCCGGACTAGCTCCTACGAGCAGTACTTC. Encoded protein: CASSLRTSSYEQYF.

This clone was found a few times. The V gene is TRBV10-3, the J gene TRBJ2-1, with 8 bases lining up with TRBD2. Germline CDR1 reads ENHRY; CDR2 reads SYGVKD. J lost 4 bases, V lost 5 bases, and 7 bases had no gene match. CDR3 size: 15 residues. CDR3 in amino acids: CAISFSGGGYNEQFF. The CDR3 DNA reads TGTGCCATCAGTTTCTCGGGAGGGGGGTACAATGAGCAGTTCTTC.

This rearrangement joins TRBV21-1 to TRBJ2-7; the table's D gene call, TRBD1, was not cross checked with the DNA. TRBV21-1 constitutes a pseudogene. CDR3 size: 18 residues. In nucleotides, the CDR3 is TGTGCCAGCAGCACCATAGAAAGTAGCCAGGGGGAGACCTACGAGCAGTACTTC. Encoded protein: CASSTIESSQGETYEQYF.

V usage is TRBV5-4 and J usage is TRBJ1-2, with TRBD1 as a possible D gene (6 bases). Germline lookup yields CDR1 SGHNT and CDR2 YYREEE (reference sequence). The CDR3 covers 15 residues. Trimming removed 0 bases from V and 7 bases from J, with 16 bases in between. The CDR3 nucleotides are TGTGCCAGCAGCTTGGATAGGGGGTTAAGCTCTGGCTACACCTTC. As protein: CASSLDRGLSSGYTF.

This clone was found once. The rearrangement links TRBV10-2 to TRBJ2-7; D is unresolved. Germline-derived CDR1 and CDR2 are WSHSY and SAAADI. Trimming stripped 3 bases from V and 7 bases from J, with 7 bases between. The CDR3 extends over 11 amino acids. The CDR3 loop is CASSDSGEQYF. DNA of the CDR3: TGCGCCAGCAGTGACTCAGGAGAGCAGTACTTC.

The V and J genes are TRBV7-9 and TRBJ1-3; D is ambiguous. CDR3 size: 15 residues. Trimming left V 2 bases short and J 0 bases short, with 8 bases between. Germline V gene data show CDR1 as SEHNR and CDR2 as FQNEAQ (reference sequence). The CDR3 sequence: CASSLKRSSGNTIYF. The CDR3 bases are TGTGCCAGCAGCTTAAAACGGAGCTCTGGAAACACCATATATTTT.

The chain is built from TRBV5-1 and TRBJ2-1; a possible D gene is TRBD1 (6 bases). The CDR3 has 13 amino acids. V lost 10 bases and J 5 bases, leaving 16 bases between the germline ends. Germline V gives CDR1 SGHRS, CDR2 YFSETQ. Written as DNA, the CDR3 is TGCGCCTGCGGATTGGGACAAAACAATGAGCAGTTCTTC. It encodes CACGLGQNNEQFF.

This chain joins TRBV6-1 and TRBJ2-2; 9 nucleotides align to TRBD1. The germline V gene has CDR1 MNHNS and CDR2 SASEGT. V trimming: 4 bases; J trimming: 3 bases; junction bases outside the gene matches: 9. This CDR3 spans 17 amino acids. The CDR3 DNA is TGTGCCAGCAGTGTACGGACAGGGGCCGAGTACACCGGGGAGCTGTTTTTT. This gives the protein CASSVRTGAEYTGELFF.

The sample holds one count of this clone. The genes are TRBV5-5 and TRBJ2-1; 7 bases align to TRBD1. This CDR3 has 14 amino acids. The germline CDR1 and CDR2 sequences are SGHKS and YYEKEE (reference sequence). The V and J ends lost 1 base and 8 bases, in that order; junction bases with no gene match: 6. The CDR3: CASSLRYRGDEQFF. CDR3 coding DNA: TGTGCCAGCAGCTTGCGGTACAGGGGAGATGAGCAGTTCTTC.

The V call is TRBV6-1, the J call TRBJ2-1, with 10 bases that match TRBD1. V shed 5 bases and J 9 bases; nucleotides not matched to a gene: 7. CDR1 is MNHNS, CDR2 SASEGT, per germline. The length of the CDR3 is 14 residues. CDR3 region: CASSSRTGGSEQFF. The CDR3 nucleotides are TGTGCCAGCAGTTCCCGGACAGGGGGTAGTGAGCAGTTCTTC.

The CDR3 sequence is CASSSSTGGNYEQYF. The CDR3 DNA reads TGCGCCAGCAGCTCTAGCACAGGGGGCAACTACGAGCAGTACTTC. The chain combines TRBV5-1 with TRBJ2-7; 9 bases line up with TRBD1. The trim removed 3 bases at V and 3 bases at J, leaving 7 bases unmatched. Germline V CDR1 and CDR2: SGHRS, YFSETQ. This CDR3 comprises 15 residues.

The gene calls are TRBV6-4 and TRBJ1-2, with a possible D match to TRBD1 (5 bases). The CDR3 is made up of 12 amino acids. Per the germline V gene, CDR1 is MRHNA and CDR2 is SNTAGT. The germline V and J ends were trimmed by 4 bases and 6 bases, with 9 bases remaining between them. CDR3 protein: CASSGQRHGYTF. In DNA form, the CDR3 reads TGTGCCAGCAGTGGACAGCGACATGGCTACACCTTC.

Remarks on this clone: Possible read error: a much larger clone is one base away. The rearrangement uses TRBV13 and TRBJ2-5; 8 bases map to TRBD1. The J call may be incorrect, as the DNA end agrees better with TRBJ2-7. This CDR3 is 12 amino acids long. Germline V CDR1 and CDR2: PRHDT, FYEKMQ (reference sequence). CDR3: CASSVDRGEQYF. In DNA form, the CDR3 reads TGTGCCAGCAGCGTCGACAGGGGCGAGCAGTACTTC.

This clone was observed a handful of times. The gene calls are TRBV14 and TRBJ1-1; no clear D gene. CDR1 SGHDN and CDR2 FVKESK come from the germline V gene. The CDR3 is 16 residues long. The ends were cut back, 1 base at V and 1 base at J, with 13 bases in the middle. The CDR3 nucleotides are TGTGCCAGCAGCCAAGTCAGAGGGCCAGCGAACACTGAAGCTTTCTTT. Translating gives CASSQVRGPANTEAFF.

The chain is built from TRBV29-1 and TRBJ2-3; TRBD2 might be the D (5 bases). This CDR3 region has 16 residues. V lost 4 bases, J lost 3 bases, and 20 bases lay in between. The germline V gene has CDR1 SQVTM and CDR2 ANQGSEA. The CDR3 loop reads CSVVPSSTIATDTQYF. The CDR3 DNA reads as TGCAGCGTTGTACCATCTAGCACCATAGCAACAGATACGCAGTATTTT.

This chain uses TRBV10-3 with TRBJ2-7, with D unclear. The CDR3 is 11 residues long. V gave up 9 bases and J gave up 6 bases, with 12 bases separating them. Germline V gene sequence: CDR1 ENHRY, CDR2 SYGVKD. The CDR3 is CAMGRVPEQYF. The CDR3 DNA reads as TGTGCCATGGGCCGAGTCCCCGAGCAGTACTTC.

A few counts support this clone. The V gene is TRBV5-1, the J gene TRBJ1-1, with D possibly TRBD1 on 6 matching bases. From germline, CDR1 is SGHRS and CDR2 YFSETQ. CDR3 length: 15 residues. Trimming left V 0 bases short and J 1 base short, with 10 bases between. In DNA, the CDR3 is TGCGCCAGCAGCTTGGAAAGCAGGGGGAACACTGAAGCTTTCTTT. Translating gives CASSLESRGNTEAFF.

This clone was seen a handful of times. This rearrangement joins TRBV2 to TRBJ2-3; TRBD1 matches 7 bases. The V and J ends lost 5 bases and 10 bases, in that order; junction bases with no gene match: 9. CDR3 size: 13 residues. CDR1 SNHLY and CDR2 FYNNEI come from the germline V gene. The CDR3 spells CASSLSRDSSQYF. The DNA of the CDR3 is TGTGCCAGCAGTCTGTCCCGGGACAGCTCGCAGTATTTT. Full variable domain (remainder filled in from reference TRBV2 and TRBJ2-3): EPEVTQTPSHQVTQMGQEVILRCVPISNHLYFYWYRQILGQKVEFLVSFYNNEISEKSEIFDDQFSVERPDGSNFTLKIRSTKLEDSAMYFCASSLSRDSSQYFGPGTRLTVL.